This T cell receptor (beta chain) comes out of a study of T cells in Graves' hyperthyroidism and ophthalmopathy. Study-wide results and caveats: Before onset, ophthalmopathy was predicted by the model a median around 6 months earlier. In the analysis, a 13 V-J model separated ophthalmopathy from stable hyperthyroidism. Blood held most thyroid clonotypes expanded above 0.001 frequency.

TCR beta CDR3 regions were amplified from RNA transcripts. The HTBI primer set was used in a first-round RT-PCR of the TCR CDR3. TCRdb independently ran MiXCR on the multiplex PCR reads; one entry per CDR3 protein. The sample shows around 350,000 distinct CDR3 sequences, 15% to 18% of them seen only once. V lost 3 bases to trimming and J lost 10 bases; unmatched junction nucleotides: 10. The CDR3 runs 14 residues. Germline CDR1 reads SEHNR; CDR2 reads FQNEAQ (reference sequence). Notes on this clonotype: Its antigen remains unidentified.

Used for diagnoses were clinical symptoms, serum thyroxine and TRAb, thyroid ultrasound and orbital computed tomography. Specimen: blood. This chain links TRBV7-9 with TRBJ1-2; 8 bases match TRBD1. The clonotype comes from a woman between 18 and 30 years old with Graves' hyperthyroidism that later progressed to Graves' ophthalmopathy. CDR3 DNA sequence: TGTGCCAGCAGCTTGCGGACAGGGACGTTGAACTACACCTTC. Translated: CASSLRTGTLNYTF.